Shown below are 7 T cell receptor beta chains from a single sample sequenced in a study of cytomegalovirus exposure and HLA in healthy donors (TCRdb year 2017). The library was prepared using the immunoSEQ multiplex PCR assay. For the multiplex PCR, a mixture combining 60 forward primers for TCR Vbeta segments and 13 reverse primers for TCR Jbeta segments was used. Held by TCRdb, this immuneACCESS table contains in-frame sequences only and omits some clones. Under half of the omission traces to an unresolved V gene where checked; the cause of the rest is unknown. This sample is represented by approximately 95,000 clones; about four fifths of them were singletons. The ten largest clones capture roughly 4.3% of the sample. The sequencing sample was made of PBMCs. The receptors shown here come from a woman in her thirties or forties in good health and CMV-seropositive.

In the case of this clone: An end of the junction differs from the germline gene, which may be a read error. The chain is built from TRBV7-7 and TRBJ2-5, with 8 bases lining up with TRBD2. The CDR3 is made up of 14 amino acids. The germline V gene has CDR1 SSHAT and CDR2 FNYEAQ (reference sequence). CDR3 nucleotide sequence: TGTGCTAGCAGACCAACTAGCGGCCCAGAGACCCAGTACTTC. This encodes CASRPTSGPETQYF.

V usage is TRBV5-1 and J usage is TRBJ1-2; 8 nucleotides agree with TRBD1. The V segment lost 1 base and the J segment 5 bases; nucleotides outside the gene matches: 1. This CDR3 has 13 amino acids. CDR1 is SGHRS, CDR2 YFSETQ, per germline. The CDR3 coding sequence is TGCGCCAGCAGCTTGTGGACAGGGTATGGCTACACCTTC. Protein product: CASSLWTGYGYTF.

The chain combines TRBV4-1 with TRBJ2-5; TRBD1 agrees at 9 bases. This CDR3 comprises 15 residues. CDR1 MGHRA and CDR2 YSYEKL come from the germline V gene. J was trimmed by 2 bases and V by 1 base; bases with no gene match: 2. CDR3 amino acids: CASSQVGTGQETQYF. CDR3 in DNA: TGCGCCAGCAGCCAAGTTGGGACAGGGCAAGAGACCCAGTACTTC.

The chain employs TRBV6-1 and TRBJ2-5; TRBD2 agrees at 8 bases. From germline, CDR1 is MNHNS and CDR2 SASEGT. This CDR3 has 19 residues. Losses at the gene ends were 6 bases for V and 1 base for J; bases not matched to a gene: 19. DNA of the CDR3: TGTGCCAGCAGGGAACTAGCGGAGCGGCCGAAGGGAGTCCAAGAGACCCAGTACTTC. Amino acid sequence: CASRELAERPKGVQETQYF.

The chain has TRBV6-1 and TRBJ2-7; 8 bases match TRBD2. Germline trimming cut 3 bases from V and 5 bases from J; bases unmatched to any gene: 9. There are 15 residues in the CDR3. The germline V gene has CDR1 MNHNS and CDR2 SASEGT. CDR3: CASSDGGLVSHEQYF. The DNA of the CDR3 is TGTGCCAGCAGTGATGGGGGACTAGTTTCCCACGAGCAGTACTTC.

The CDR3 DNA is TGTGCCAGCAGATACGAACAGGGGGAAGAGACCCAGTACTTC. It codes for CASRYEQGEETQYF. The chain has TRBV2 and TRBJ2-5, with 8 bases matching TRBD1. Germline V gives CDR1 SNHLY, CDR2 FYNNEI. Trimming took 6 bases from V and 3 from J; bases not matched to a gene: 6. The CDR3 runs 14 residues. The full variable domain, its missing parts supplied by reference TRBV2 and TRBJ2-5, is EPEVTQTPSHQVTQMGQEVILRCVPISNHLYFYWYRQILGQKVEFLVSFYNNEISEKSEIFDDQFSVERPDGSNFTLKIRSTKLEDSAMYFCASRYEQGEETQYFGPGTRLLVL.

This clone was detected a few times. The rearrangement uses TRBV28 and TRBJ2-3; possibly TRBD1 for D (6 bases). The germline V gene encodes CDR1 MDHEN and CDR2 SYDVKM. V was trimmed by 3 bases and J by 6 bases, leaving 19 bases between them. The CDR3 covers 16 residues. The chain's CDR3 is CASSFGIRGMGDTQYF. Here the CDR3 DNA reads TGTGCCAGCAGTTTCGGGATTAGGGGGATGGGGGATACGCAGTATTTT.